This T cell receptor beta chain is drawn from a study of shared clonotypes between healthy human individuals. Study background: The study enrolled two women and a few men aged 18 to 49.

Deep-level assay runs were performed. Method: immunoSEQ multiplex PCR; TCRdb's copy keeps in-frame clones and lacks some. The sample lists a few million clones, approximately 95% seen once, with more than 0.1% in the top ten. The TCR sequence derives from a man aged 18 to 30 in good health. Material: naive CD4+ T cells sorted from blood. This sample's subset: CD45RA+ positively selected.

Here the CDR3 DNA reads TGTGCCTGGAGTGTAGGAGCGGGAGTGCACGGGGAGCTGTTTTTT. Translated: CAWSVGAGVHGELFF. The chain recombines TRBV30 with TRBJ2-2; TRBD2 agrees at 8 bases. V was clipped by 0 bases and J by 7 bases; unmatched bases: 7. CDR1 GTSNPN and CDR2 SVGIG come from the germline V gene (reference sequence). The CDR3 contains 15 residues.